A selection of T cell receptor beta chains follows, all from one sample in a study of T cells in Graves' hyperthyroidism and ophthalmopathy. TCRdb reprocessed the multiplex PCR reads with MiXCR, giving one entry per CDR3 protein. The data hold about 360,000 distinct CDR3 sequences, with 13% observed a single time. The sample was blood. These receptors came from a man aged 25-40 years with Graves' hyperthyroidism that later progressed to Graves' ophthalmopathy. The conserved cysteine and the conserved F or W are not part of the CDR3 here. For some rows the clone size is stated as once, few or many, or as a class when expanded; others skip it.

V: TRBV5-1; size: many; CDR3: ASSFQGENTEAF
V: TRBV29-1; size: many; CDR3: SEYRVPEAF
V: TRBV18; size: -; CDR3: ASSPPSGDGYT
V: TRBV12-5; size: many; CDR3: ASGFRGEQY
V: TRBV10-2; size: many; CDR3: ASSGSGGETQY
V: TRBV24-1; size: few; CDR3: ATSPQTNTGELF
V: TRBV2; size: few; CDR3: ASKSGGSRGANVLT
V: TRBV24-1; size: many; CDR3: ATSDFRQGGYT
V: TRBV6-4; size: many; CDR3: ASTSFGEYGYT
V: TRBV10-3; size: -; CDR3: AISESSGKGNIQY
V: TRBV28; size: many; CDR3: ASRPTTAKRETQY
V: TRBV5-1; size: many; CDR3: ASSSQGNTEAF
V: TRBV7-3; size: many; CDR3: ASSLTAGVWDEQF
V: TRBV6-1; size: many; CDR3: ASIEGRLNTEAF